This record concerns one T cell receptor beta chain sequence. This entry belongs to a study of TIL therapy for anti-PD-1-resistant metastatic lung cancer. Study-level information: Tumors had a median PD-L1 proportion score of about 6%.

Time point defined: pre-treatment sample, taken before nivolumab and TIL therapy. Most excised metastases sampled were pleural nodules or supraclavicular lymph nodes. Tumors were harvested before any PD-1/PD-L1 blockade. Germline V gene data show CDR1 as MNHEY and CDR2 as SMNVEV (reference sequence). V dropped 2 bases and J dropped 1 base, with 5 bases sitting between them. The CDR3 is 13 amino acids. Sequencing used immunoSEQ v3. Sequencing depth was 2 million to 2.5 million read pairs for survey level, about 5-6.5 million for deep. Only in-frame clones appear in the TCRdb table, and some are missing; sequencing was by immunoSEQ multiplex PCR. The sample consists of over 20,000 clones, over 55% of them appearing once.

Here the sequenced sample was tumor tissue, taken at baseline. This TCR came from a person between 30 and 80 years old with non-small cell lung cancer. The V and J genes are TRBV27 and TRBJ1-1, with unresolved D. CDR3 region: CASSLLTNTEAFF. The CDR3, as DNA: TGTGCCAGCAGTTTACTGACGAACACTGAAGCTTTCTTT.